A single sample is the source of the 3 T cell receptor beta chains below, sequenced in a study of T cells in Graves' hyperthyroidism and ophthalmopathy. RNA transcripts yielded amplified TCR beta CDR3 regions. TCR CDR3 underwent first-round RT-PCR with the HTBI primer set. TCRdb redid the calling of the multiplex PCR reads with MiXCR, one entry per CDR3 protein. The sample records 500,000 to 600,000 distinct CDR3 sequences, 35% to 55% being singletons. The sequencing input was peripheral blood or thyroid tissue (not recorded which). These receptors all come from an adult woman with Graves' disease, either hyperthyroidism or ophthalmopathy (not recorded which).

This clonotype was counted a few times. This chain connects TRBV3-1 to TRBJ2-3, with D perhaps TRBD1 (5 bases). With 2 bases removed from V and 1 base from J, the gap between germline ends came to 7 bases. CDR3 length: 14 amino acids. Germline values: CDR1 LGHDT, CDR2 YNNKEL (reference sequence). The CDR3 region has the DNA TGTGCCAGCAGCCAAACGACAGGCACAGATACGCAGTATTTT. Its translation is CASSQTTGTDTQYF.

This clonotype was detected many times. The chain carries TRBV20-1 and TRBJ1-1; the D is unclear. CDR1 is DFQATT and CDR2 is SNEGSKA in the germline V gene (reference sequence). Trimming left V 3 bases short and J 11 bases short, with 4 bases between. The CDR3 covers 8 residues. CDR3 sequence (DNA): TGCAGTGCTAGCTACGCTTTCTTT. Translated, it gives CSASYAFF.

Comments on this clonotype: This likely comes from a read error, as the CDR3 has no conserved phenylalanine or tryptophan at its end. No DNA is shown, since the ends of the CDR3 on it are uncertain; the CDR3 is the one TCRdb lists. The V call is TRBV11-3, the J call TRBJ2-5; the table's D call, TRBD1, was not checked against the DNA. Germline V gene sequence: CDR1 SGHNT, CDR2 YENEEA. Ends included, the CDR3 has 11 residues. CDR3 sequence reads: CASSPGTGLVT.